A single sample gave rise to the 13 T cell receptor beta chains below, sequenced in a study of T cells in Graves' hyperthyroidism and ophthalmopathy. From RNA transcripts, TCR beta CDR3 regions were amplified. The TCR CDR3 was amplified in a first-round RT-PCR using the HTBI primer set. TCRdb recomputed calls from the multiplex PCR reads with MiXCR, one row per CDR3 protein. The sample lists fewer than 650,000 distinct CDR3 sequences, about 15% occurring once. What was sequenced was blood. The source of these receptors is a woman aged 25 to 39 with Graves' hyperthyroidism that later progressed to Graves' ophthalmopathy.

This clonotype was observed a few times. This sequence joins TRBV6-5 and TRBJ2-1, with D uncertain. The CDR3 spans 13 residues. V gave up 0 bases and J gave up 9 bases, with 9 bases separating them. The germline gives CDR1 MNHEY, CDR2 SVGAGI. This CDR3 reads CASSYSSIREQFF. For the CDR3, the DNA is TGTGCCAGCAGTTACTCTAGCATCCGTGAGCAGTTCTTC.

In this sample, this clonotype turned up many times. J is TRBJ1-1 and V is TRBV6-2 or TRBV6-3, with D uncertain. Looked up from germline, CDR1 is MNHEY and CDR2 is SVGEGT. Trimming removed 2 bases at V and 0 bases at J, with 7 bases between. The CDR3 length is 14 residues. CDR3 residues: CASSYKGMNTEAFF. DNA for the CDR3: TGTGCCAGCAGTTACAAGGGTATGAACACTGAAGCTTTCTTT.

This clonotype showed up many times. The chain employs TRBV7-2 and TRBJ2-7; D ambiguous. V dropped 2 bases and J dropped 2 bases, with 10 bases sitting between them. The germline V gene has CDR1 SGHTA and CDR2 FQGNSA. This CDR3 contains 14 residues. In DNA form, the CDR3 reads TGTGCCAGCAGCTTATTCGGACCAACCTACGAGCAGTACTTC. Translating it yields CASSLFGPTYEQYF.

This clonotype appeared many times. The CDR3 DNA follows: TGTGCCACCGCCGGACAGGTAGAGACCCAGTACTTC. Amino acid sequence: CATAGQVETQYF. The chain joins TRBV24-1 to TRBJ2-5; 7 nucleotides line up with TRBD1. Germline lookup yields CDR1 KGHDR and CDR2 SFDVKD. V shed 9 bases and J 4 bases; nucleotides not matched to a gene: 4. The CDR3 consists of 12 residues.

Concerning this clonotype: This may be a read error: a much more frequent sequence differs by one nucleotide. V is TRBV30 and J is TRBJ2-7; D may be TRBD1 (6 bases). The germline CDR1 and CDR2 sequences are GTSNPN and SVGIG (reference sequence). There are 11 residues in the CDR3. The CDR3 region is CAWDRSYERYF. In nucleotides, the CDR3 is TGTGCCTGGGACAGGTCCTACGAGCGGTACTTC.

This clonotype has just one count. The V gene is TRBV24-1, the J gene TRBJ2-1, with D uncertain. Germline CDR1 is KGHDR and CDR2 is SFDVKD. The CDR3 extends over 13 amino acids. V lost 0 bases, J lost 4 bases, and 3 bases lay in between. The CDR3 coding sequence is TGTGCCACCAGTGATTTGGCTTACAATGAGCAGTTCTTC. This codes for CATSDLAYNEQFF.

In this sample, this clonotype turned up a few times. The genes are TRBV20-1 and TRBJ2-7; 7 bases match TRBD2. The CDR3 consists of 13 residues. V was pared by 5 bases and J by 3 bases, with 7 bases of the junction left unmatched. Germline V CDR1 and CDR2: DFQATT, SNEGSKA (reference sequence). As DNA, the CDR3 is TGCAGTGCTGAGCGGGACTACTACTACGAGCAGTACTTC. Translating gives CSAERDYYYEQYF.

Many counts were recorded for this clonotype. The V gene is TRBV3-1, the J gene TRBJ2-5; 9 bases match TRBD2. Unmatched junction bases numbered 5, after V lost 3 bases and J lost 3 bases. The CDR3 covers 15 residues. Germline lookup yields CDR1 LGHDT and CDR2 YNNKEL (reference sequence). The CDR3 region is CASSHIAGVEETQYF. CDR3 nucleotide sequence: TGTGCCAGCAGCCACATAGCGGGAGTGGAAGAGACCCAGTACTTC.

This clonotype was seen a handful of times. CDR3 sequence reads: CASSPLAGNTDTQYF. In DNA form, the CDR3 reads TGTGCCAGCAGCCCTCTAGCGGGGAACACAGATACGCAGTATTTT. The rearrangement links TRBV7-2 to TRBJ2-3, with TRBD2 identical over 9 bases. From germline, CDR1 is SGHTA and CDR2 FQGNSA. The V and J ends lost 5 bases and 2 bases, in that order; junction bases with no gene match: 5. The CDR3 covers 15 residues.

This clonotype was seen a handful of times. CDR3 bases: TGTGCCAGTAGGTCCATGTTGGGTAAATACTATGGCTACACCTTC. Its protein product is CASRSMLGKYYGYTF. V and J are TRBV19 and TRBJ1-2; D remains ambiguous. Germline assignment: CDR1 LNHDA and CDR2 SQIVND (reference sequence). The CDR3 is 15 amino acids. The ends were cut back, 6 bases at V and 3 bases at J, with 17 bases in the middle.

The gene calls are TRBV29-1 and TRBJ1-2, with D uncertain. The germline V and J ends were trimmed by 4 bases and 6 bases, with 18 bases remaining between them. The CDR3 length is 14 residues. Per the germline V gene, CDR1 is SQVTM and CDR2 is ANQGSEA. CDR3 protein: CSVVGGPGSDGYTF. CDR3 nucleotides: TGCAGCGTTGTGGGTGGACCGGGAAGCGATGGCTACACCTTC.

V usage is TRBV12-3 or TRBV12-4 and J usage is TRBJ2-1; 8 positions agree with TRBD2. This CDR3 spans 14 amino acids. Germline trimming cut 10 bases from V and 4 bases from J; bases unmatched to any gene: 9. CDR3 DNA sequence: TGTGCCATTACTAGCGGCATCACATACAATGAGCAGTTCTTC. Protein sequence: CAITSGITYNEQFF.

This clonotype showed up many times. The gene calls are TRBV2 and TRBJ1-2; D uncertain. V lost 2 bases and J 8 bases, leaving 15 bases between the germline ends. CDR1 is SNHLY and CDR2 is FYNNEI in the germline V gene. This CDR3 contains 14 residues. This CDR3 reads CASSEHPASGGYTF. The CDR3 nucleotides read TGTGCCAGCAGTGAACACCCAGCCAGCGGGGGCTACACCTTC. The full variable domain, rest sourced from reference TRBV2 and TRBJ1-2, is EPEVTQTPSHQVTQMGQEVILRCVPISNHLYFYWYRQILGQKVEFLVSFYNNEISEKSEIFDDQFSVERPDGSNFTLKIRSTKLEDSAMYFCASSEHPASGGYTFGSGTRLTVV.